The source of this TCR beta chain is a study of technical replicates of blood from a handful of donors. Germline-derived CDR1 and CDR2 are SGHTA and FQGTGA. The CDR3 length is 16 residues. Trimming removed 5 bases from V and 9 bases from J; junction bases left unmatched: 15. Produced via immunoSEQ multiplex PCR; TCRdb's table is partial and in-frame only. The sample includes around 12,000 clones, roughly 80% of them seen just once. The gene calls are TRBV7-3 and TRBJ2-1; 8 bases fit TRBD2. The clonotype originates from a human donor in good health. Input material: PBMCs. In DNA form, the CDR3 reads TGTGCCAGCAGCCCATGGGCACGGGAGGGCCAGGGTGAGCAGTTCTTC. Its translation is CASSPWAREGQGEQFF.